What follows are 23 T cell receptor beta chains derived from one specimen sequenced in a study of shared clonotypes between healthy human individuals (dated by TCRdb to the early 2020s). Library preparation employed the immunoSEQ multiplex PCR assay. TCRdb stores this immuneACCESS table with in-frame sequences only. Part of the clones is absent; in the studies checked, under half of the shortfall reflects unresolved V genes, and no reason is known for the rest. The sample has roughly 170,000 clones on record, around 63% of them singletons. 8% to 13% of the sample comes from the top ten. Sequenced: memory CD4+ T cells sorted from blood. The meaning of the sample's cell subset or site label: CD45RA-negative fraction. The receptor source for this set is a man aged 30 to 39 in good health.

This clone was counted only a few times. The chain links TRBV10-2 to TRBJ1-2, with a possible D match to TRBD1 (6 bases). Per germline, CDR1 WSHSY and CDR2 SAAADI. CDR3 length equals 10 residues. Deletions cut 8 bases from V and 6 bases from J, with 7 bases between. CDR3 sequence (DNA): TGCGCCAGCGGACAGAATGGCTACACCTTC. Encoded protein: CASGQNGYTF.

The CDR3 bases are TGTGCCAGCAGTTTTGGCGGTGCACACGGTATAACCGAGCAGTACTTC. The encoded protein is CASSFGGAHGITEQYF. The chain employs TRBV27 and TRBJ2-7, with D hard to call. The CDR3 sequence is 16 residues long. Germline CDR1 reads MNHEY; CDR2 reads SMNVEV (reference sequence). V was shortened by 3 bases and J by 6 bases, with 21 bases between the two germline ends.

In this sample, this clone turned up once. The rearrangement joins TRBV7-9 to TRBJ2-7; D is perhaps TRBD1 or TRBD2 (6 bases each). Germline-derived CDR1 and CDR2 are SEHNR and FQNEAQ (reference sequence). The CDR3 length is 13 residues. The V gene lost 5 bases and the J gene lost 9 bases, with 17 bases spanning the gap. CDR3: CASSPTGLRGQYF. The DNA for the CDR3 is TGTGCCAGCAGCCCGACGGGACTCAGGGGGCAGTACTTC.

The CDR3, as DNA: TGCGCCAGCAGCCCGGGAGGTGGGAACACTGAAGCTTTCTTT. Protein sequence: CASSPGGGNTEAFF. The chain combines TRBV5-1 with TRBJ1-1; no firm D call. The CDR3 is 14 amino acids. The germline V gene encodes CDR1 SGHRS and CDR2 YFSETQ. Trimming shortened V by 4 bases and J by 1 base, and 11 bases separated the two germline ends.

The chain employs TRBV7-2 and TRBJ2-3; possibly TRBD1 for D (5 bases). The CDR3 length is 16 residues. V was pared by 2 bases and J by 0 bases, with 12 bases between. Germline values: CDR1 SGHTA, CDR2 FQGNSA. The CDR3 reads CASSLFAGQSTDTQYF. The CDR3 nucleotides are TGTGCCAGCAGCTTATTTGCAGGGCAGAGCACAGATACGCAGTATTTT.

The chain is built from TRBV5-1 and TRBJ2-5; the match to TRBD2 covers 8 bases. CDR3 length: 14 residues. V trimming: 6 bases; J trimming: 5 bases; junction bases outside the gene matches: 9. Germline CDR1 is SGHRS and CDR2 is YFSETQ. CDR3 DNA sequence: TGCGCCAGCATGGCGGGAGGCAATAGTGAGACCCAGTACTTC. Its protein is CASMAGGNSETQYF.

This chain links TRBV5-6 with TRBJ2-5; D possibly uses TRBD1 or TRBD2 (5 bases each). V dropped 4 bases and J dropped 5 bases, with 15 bases sitting between them. The CDR3 consists of 14 residues. Germline CDR1 is SGHDT and CDR2 is YYEEEE. CDR3 in DNA: TGTGCCAGCAGCGCCCAGGGACGGCATGAGACCCAGTACTTC. It translates to CASSAQGRHETQYF.

CDR3 in DNA: TGTGCCAGCAGTTCCAGCGGAGTCGACAGGGGAGACATCCAGTACTTC. Amino acid sequence: CASSSSGVDRGDIQYF. V is TRBV28 and J is TRBJ2-5; TRBD1 agrees at 8 bases. Germline loops: CDR1 MDHEN, CDR2 SYDVKM. The CDR3 length is 16 residues. The ends lost 4 bases at V and 10 bases at J; junction bases unmatched: 17.

This chain links TRBV18 with TRBJ2-1; 12 positions match TRBD2. The CDR3 consists of 19 residues. Germline-derived CDR1 and CDR2 are KGHSH and LQKENI. Trimming cost V 3 bases and J 4 bases; bases outside gene matches: 13. The DNA of the CDR3 is TGTGCCAGCTCACCTCGGCCTAGCGGGAGGGCCCTCACGTACAATGAGCAGTTCTTC. Its protein product is CASSPRPSGRALTYNEQFF. The entire variable domain, with the rest obtained from reference TRBV18 and TRBJ2-1, is as follows: NAGVMQNPRHLVRRRGQEARLRCSPMKGHSHVYWYRQLPEEGLKFMVYLQKENIIDESGMPKERFSAEFPKEGPSILRIQQVVRGDSAAYFCASSPRPSGRALTYNEQFFGPGTRLTVL.

This clone has a handful of counts. The chain combines TRBV18 with TRBJ1-4; D perhaps matches TRBD1 (5 bases). Between the trimmed V and J ends, which lost 2 bases and 6 bases, there was a span of 10 bases. Per the germline V gene, CDR1 is KGHSH and CDR2 is LQKENI. CDR3 length: 14 amino acids. The CDR3 is CASSPGGSDEKLFF. Here the CDR3 DNA reads TGTGCCAGCTCACCAGGGGGGAGTGATGAAAAACTGTTTTTT. The complete variable domain, with remaining parts taken from reference TRBV18 and TRBJ1-4, reads NAGVMQNPRHLVRRRGQEARLRCSPMKGHSHVYWYRQLPEEGLKFMVYLQKENIIDESGMPKERFSAEFPKEGPSILRIQQVVRGDSAAYFCASSPGGSDEKLFFGSGTQLSVL.

The chain links TRBV11-2 to TRBJ2-5; D may be TRBD1 (6 bases). This CDR3 is built from 15 residues. The germline V gene encodes CDR1 SGHAT and CDR2 FQNNGV. V dropped 5 bases and J dropped 7 bases, with 20 bases sitting between them. CDR3 DNA sequence: TGTGCCAGCAGCATCATACTCACAGGGATAGCGACCCAGTACTTC. Translated: CASSIILTGIATQYF. Combining the CDR3 with reference TRBV11-2 and TRBJ2-5 gives the whole variable domain EAGVAQSPRYKIIEKRQSVAFWCNPISGHATLYWYQQILGQGPKLLIQFQNNGVVDDSQLPKDRFSAERLKGVDSTLKIQPAKLEDSAVYLCASSIILTGIATQYFGPGTRLLVL.

The chain combines TRBV30 with TRBJ1-4; the match to TRBD1 covers 11 bases. V was pared by 4 bases and J by 8 bases, with 3 bases of the junction left unmatched. Germline-derived CDR1 and CDR2 are GTSNPN and SVGIG (reference sequence). The length of the CDR3 is 13 residues. CDR3 nucleotide sequence: TGTGCCTGGATGGACAGGGGGCACGAAAAACTGTTTTTT. It is translated as CAWMDRGHEKLFF.

The V gene is TRBV7-9, the J gene TRBJ1-1, with TRBD1 as a possible D gene (6 bases). V lost 7 bases and J 2 bases, leaving 20 bases between the germline ends. Looked up from germline, CDR1 is SEHNR and CDR2 is FQNEAQ (reference sequence). The CDR3 runs 16 residues. The CDR3 sequence: CASIPQGIGGNTEAFF. CDR3 nucleotides: TGTGCCAGCATCCCCCAAGGGATCGGGGGCAACACTGAAGCTTTCTTT.

The chain carries TRBV29-1 and TRBJ2-5; 8 bases agree with TRBD1. V lost 7 bases and J lost 1; bases outside the gene matches: 2. This CDR3 is built from 12 residues. CDR1 is SQVTM, CDR2 ANQGSEA, per germline. CDR3: CSAGTGQETQYF. The CDR3, as DNA: TGCAGCGCCGGGACAGGCCAAGAGACCCAGTACTTC.

On this clone itself: Other DNA sequences in the same sample also yield this CDR3. The V gene is TRBV28, the J gene TRBJ2-2; 9 nucleotides match TRBD1. V lost 2 bases and J lost 4; bases outside the gene matches: 5. Germline-derived CDR1 and CDR2 are MDHEN and SYDVKM. The CDR3 has 16 amino acids. This chain's CDR3 is CASSLPGQGRTGELFF. CDR3 in DNA: TGTGCCAGCAGTTTACCGGGACAGGGACGCACCGGGGAGCTGTTTTTT.

This chain joins TRBV5-1 and TRBJ2-7; 9 positions agree with TRBD2. V lost 5 bases to trimming and J lost 0 bases; unmatched junction nucleotides: 15. Germline loops: CDR1 SGHRS, CDR2 YFSETQ. This CDR3 comprises 18 residues. The CDR3 region is CASSRASGISLSSYEQYF. The CDR3 coding sequence is TGCGCCAGCAGTCGGGCTAGCGGGATTTCCTTGAGCTCCTACGAGCAGTACTTC.

This clone was detected a few times. This rearrangement joins TRBV11-2 to TRBJ2-7; 10 bases are shared with TRBD2. Germline-derived CDR1 and CDR2 are SGHAT and FQNNGV. CDR3 length: 15 residues. The J segment lost 4 bases and the V segment lost 4 bases, leaving 7 bases of the junction unmatched. CDR3 sequence: CASSSRLAGGYEQYF. The CDR3 DNA reads as TGTGCCAGCAGCTCAAGACTAGCGGGCGGATACGAGCAGTACTTC.

This chain uses TRBV5-1 with TRBJ2-3; no clear D. V lost 7 bases and J 0 bases, leaving 9 bases between the germline ends. The CDR3 is 13 residues long. CDR1 and CDR2 (germline): SGHRS, YFSETQ. Written as DNA, the CDR3 is TGCGCCAGCGGGTGGTCTAGCACAGATACGCAGTATTTT. Translation gives CASGWSSTDTQYF.

This chain joins TRBV29-1 and TRBJ2-1; D perhaps matches TRBD1 (6 bases). V lost 6 bases, J lost 6 bases, and 12 bases lay in between. Germline CDR1 reads SQVTM; CDR2 reads ANQGSEA. There are 12 residues in the CDR3. CDR3 coding DNA: TGCAGCGTCGCTGGACAGAGCAATGAGCAGTTCTTC. It codes for CSVAGQSNEQFF.

The CDR3 nucleotides are TGTGCCAGCAGGACTGAGGGACTAGCGGGGGACCCTTACAATGAGCAGTTCTTC. It specifies CASRTEGLAGDPYNEQFF. The V and J genes are TRBV7-3 and TRBJ2-1; the match to TRBD2 covers 14 bases. V shed 6 bases and J 4 bases; nucleotides not matched to a gene: 11. The V gene's germline CDR1 is SGHTA and CDR2 FQGTGA. The CDR3 consists of 18 residues.

This chain joins TRBV29-1 and TRBJ2-5; no definite D call. The V and J ends lost 7 bases and 5 bases respectively, with 20 bases between them. This CDR3 has 14 amino acids. Germline CDR1 and CDR2: SQVTM and ANQGSEA. The CDR3, as DNA: TGCAGCGCTGTGAGTCACCTAGACGGGGAGACCCAGTACTTC. It yields the protein CSAVSHLDGETQYF.

V usage is TRBV2 and J usage is TRBJ2-1, with D hard to call. V dropped 3 bases and J dropped 5 bases, with 11 bases sitting between them. Germline loops: CDR1 SNHLY, CDR2 FYNNEI. This CDR3 is built from 14 residues. In nucleotides, the CDR3 is TGTGCCAGCAGTGAGGTCGGATACGACAATGAGCAGTTCTTC. Residues: CASSEVGYDNEQFF.

The J gene is TRBJ1-2, the V gene TRBV5-1; perhaps TRBD1 as D (5 bases). The CDR3 sequence is 15 residues long. The germline V and J ends were trimmed by 0 bases and 7 bases, with 16 bases remaining between them. Germline V CDR1 and CDR2: SGHRS, YFSETQ. The CDR3 region has the DNA TGCGCCAGCAGCTTGGGAGGTCCCGGGGGTATTGGCTACACCTTC. As protein: CASSLGGPGGIGYTF.